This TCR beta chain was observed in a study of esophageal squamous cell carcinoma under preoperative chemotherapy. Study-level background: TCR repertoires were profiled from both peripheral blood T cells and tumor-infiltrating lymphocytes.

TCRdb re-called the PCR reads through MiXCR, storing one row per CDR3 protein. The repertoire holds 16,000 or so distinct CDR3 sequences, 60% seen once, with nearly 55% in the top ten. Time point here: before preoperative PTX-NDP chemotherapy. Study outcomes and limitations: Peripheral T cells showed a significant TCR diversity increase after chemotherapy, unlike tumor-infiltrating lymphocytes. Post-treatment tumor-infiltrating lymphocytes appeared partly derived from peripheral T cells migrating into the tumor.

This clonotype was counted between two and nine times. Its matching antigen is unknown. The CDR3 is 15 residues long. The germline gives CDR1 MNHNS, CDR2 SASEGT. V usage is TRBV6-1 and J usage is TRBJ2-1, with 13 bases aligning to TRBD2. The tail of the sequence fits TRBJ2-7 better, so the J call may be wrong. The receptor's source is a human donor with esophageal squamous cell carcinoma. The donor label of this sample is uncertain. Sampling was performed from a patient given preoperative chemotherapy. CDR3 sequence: CASSPGLAGVYEQYF. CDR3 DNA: TGTGCCAGCAGCCCTGGACTAGCGGGAGTCTACGAGCAGTACTTC.